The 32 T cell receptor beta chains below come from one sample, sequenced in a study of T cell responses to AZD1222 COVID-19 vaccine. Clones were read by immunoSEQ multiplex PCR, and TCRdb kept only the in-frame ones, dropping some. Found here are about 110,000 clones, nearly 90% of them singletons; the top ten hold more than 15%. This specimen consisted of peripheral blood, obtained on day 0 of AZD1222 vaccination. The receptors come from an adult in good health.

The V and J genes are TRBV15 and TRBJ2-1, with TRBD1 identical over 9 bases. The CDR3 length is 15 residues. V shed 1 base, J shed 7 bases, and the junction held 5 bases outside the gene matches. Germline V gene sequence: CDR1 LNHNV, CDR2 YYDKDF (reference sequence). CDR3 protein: CATSRAGTGRNEQFF. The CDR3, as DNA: TGTGCCACCAGCAGAGCTGGGACAGGGAGAAATGAGCAGTTCTTC.

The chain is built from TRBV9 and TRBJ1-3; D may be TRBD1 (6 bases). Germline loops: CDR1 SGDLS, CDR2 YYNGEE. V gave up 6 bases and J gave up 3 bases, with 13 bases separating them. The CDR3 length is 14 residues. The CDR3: CASTRGGIGNTIYF. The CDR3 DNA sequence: TGTGCCAGCACCCGAGGGGGGATTGGAAACACCATATATTTT.

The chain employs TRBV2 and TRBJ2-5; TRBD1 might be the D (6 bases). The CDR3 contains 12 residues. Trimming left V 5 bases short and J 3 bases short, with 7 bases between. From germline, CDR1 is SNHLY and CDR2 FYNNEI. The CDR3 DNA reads TGTGCCAGCAGTTGGACAGAAGAGACCCAGTACTTC. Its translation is CASSWTEETQYF.

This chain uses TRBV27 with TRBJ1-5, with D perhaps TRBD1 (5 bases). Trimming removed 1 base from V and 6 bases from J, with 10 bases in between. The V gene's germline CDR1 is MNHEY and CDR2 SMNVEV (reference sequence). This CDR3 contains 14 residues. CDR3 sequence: CASSLLGARQPQHF. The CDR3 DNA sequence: TGTGCCAGCAGTTTATTAGGGGCGCGTCAGCCCCAGCATTTT.

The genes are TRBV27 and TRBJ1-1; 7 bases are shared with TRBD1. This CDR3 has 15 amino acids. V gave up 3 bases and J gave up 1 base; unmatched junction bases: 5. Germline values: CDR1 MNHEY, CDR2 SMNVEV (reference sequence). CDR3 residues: CASSLTGQANTEAFF. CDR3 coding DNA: TGTGCCAGCAGTTTGACCGGACAGGCGAACACTGAAGCTTTCTTT.

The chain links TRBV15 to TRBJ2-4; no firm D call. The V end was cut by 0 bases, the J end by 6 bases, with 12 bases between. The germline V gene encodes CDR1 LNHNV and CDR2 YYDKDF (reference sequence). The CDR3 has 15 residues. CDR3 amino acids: CATSRDNLSRNIQYF. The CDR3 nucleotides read TGTGCCACCAGCAGAGATAATCTTAGTAGAAACATTCAGTACTTC.

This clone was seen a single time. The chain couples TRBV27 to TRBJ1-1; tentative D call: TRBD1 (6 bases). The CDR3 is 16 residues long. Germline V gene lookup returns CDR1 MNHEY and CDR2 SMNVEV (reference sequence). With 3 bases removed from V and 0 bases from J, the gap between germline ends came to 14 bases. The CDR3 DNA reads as TGTGCCAGCAGTTTCGGGGGGGCAGGTTTGAACACTGAAGCTTTCTTT. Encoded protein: CASSFGGAGLNTEAFF.

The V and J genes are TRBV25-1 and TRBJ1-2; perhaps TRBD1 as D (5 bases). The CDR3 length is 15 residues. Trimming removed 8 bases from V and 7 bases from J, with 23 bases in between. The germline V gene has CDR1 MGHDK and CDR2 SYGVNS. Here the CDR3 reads CASPRAQNPGVGYTF. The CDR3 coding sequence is TGTGCCAGCCCCAGGGCCCAAAATCCGGGAGTTGGCTACACCTTC.

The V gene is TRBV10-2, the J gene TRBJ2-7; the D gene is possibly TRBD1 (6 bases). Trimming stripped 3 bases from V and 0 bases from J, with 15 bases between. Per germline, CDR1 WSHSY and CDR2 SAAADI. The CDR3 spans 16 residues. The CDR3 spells CASSDHRAFFSYEQYF. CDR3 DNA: TGCGCCAGCAGTGACCACAGGGCATTCTTCTCCTACGAGCAGTACTTC.

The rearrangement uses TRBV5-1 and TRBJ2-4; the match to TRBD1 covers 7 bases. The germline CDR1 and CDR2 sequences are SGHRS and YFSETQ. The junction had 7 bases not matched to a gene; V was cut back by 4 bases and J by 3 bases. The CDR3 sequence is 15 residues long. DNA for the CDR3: TGCGCCAGCAGCCAACAAGACAGGGTCAAAAACATTCAGTACTTC. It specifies CASSQQDRVKNIQYF. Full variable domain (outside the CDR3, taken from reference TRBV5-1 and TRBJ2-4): KAGVTQTPRYLIKTRGQQVTLSCSPISGHRSVSWYQQTPGQGLQFLFEYFSETQRNKGNFPGRFSGRQFSNSRSEMNVSTLELGDSALYLCASSQQDRVKNIQYFGAGTRLSVL.

DNA for the CDR3: TGTGCCAGCAGGACGGTTTTGGGCTCACCCCTCCACTTT. It yields the protein CASRTVLGSPLHF. The rearrangement uses TRBV27 and TRBJ1-6; D is unclear. The length of the CDR3 is 13 residues. Deletions cut 6 bases from V and 10 bases from J, with 13 bases between. From germline, CDR1 is MNHEY and CDR2 SMNVEV (reference sequence).

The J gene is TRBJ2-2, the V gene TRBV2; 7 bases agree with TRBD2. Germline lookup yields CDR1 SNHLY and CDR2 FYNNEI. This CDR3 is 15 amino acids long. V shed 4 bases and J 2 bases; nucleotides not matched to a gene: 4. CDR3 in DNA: TGTGCCAGCAGTGTTTGGGGGGGAAACACCGGGGAGCTGTTTTTT. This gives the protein CASSVWGGNTGELFF.

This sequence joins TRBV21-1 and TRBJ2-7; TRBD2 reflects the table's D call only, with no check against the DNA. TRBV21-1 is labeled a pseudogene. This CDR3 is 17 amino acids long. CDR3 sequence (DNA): TGTGCCAGCAGCCCCGCGGGGAGGGTCTCACGGTTGAACGAGCAGTACGTC. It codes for CASSPAGRVSRLNEQYV.

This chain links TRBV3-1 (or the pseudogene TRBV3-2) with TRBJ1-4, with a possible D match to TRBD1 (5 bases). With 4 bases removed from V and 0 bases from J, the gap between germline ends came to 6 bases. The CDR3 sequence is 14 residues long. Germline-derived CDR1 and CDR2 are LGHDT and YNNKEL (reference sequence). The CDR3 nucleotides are TGTGCCAGCAGCCCAGGGACAACTAATGAAAAACTGTTTTTT. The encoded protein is CASSPGTTNEKLFF.

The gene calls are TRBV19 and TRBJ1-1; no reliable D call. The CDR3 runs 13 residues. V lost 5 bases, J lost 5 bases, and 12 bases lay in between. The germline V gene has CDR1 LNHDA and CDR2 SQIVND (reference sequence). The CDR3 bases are TGTGCCAGTAGTTTGTTGGTGGAAACTGAAGCTTTCTTT. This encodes CASSLLVETEAFF.

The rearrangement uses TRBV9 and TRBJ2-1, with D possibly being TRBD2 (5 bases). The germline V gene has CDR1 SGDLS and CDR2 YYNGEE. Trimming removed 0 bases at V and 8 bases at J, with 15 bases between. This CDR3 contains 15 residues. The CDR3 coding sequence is TGTGCCAGCAGCGTAGTCCCTTCGGACTTCCATGAGCAGTTCTTC. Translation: CASSVVPSDFHEQFF.

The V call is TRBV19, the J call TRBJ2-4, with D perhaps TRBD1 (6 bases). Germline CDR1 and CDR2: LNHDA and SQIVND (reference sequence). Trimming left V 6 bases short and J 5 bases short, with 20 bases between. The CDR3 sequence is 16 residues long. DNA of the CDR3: TGTGCCAGTAGGATGAGGGCAGGGGCGCTCCAAAACATTCAGTACTTC. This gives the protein CASRMRAGALQNIQYF.

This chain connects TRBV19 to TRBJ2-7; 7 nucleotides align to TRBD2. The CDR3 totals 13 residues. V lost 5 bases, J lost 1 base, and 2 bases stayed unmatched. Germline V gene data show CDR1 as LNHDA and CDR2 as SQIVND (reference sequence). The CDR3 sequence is CASSPAGSYEQYV. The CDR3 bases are TGTGCCAGTAGTCCAGCGGGATCCTACGAGCAGTACGTC.

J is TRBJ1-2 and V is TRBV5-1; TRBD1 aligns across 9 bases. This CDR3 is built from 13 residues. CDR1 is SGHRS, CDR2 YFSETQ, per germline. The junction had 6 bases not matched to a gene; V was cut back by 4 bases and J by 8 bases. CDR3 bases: TGCGCCAGCAGCGTGGACAGGGGAGGAGGCTACACCTTC. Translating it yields CASSVDRGGGYTF.

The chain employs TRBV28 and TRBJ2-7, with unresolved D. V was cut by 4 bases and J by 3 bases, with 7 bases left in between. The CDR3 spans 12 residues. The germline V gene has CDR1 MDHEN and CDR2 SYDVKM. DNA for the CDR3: TGTGCCAGCAGTTCTCCCGGCTACGAGCAGTACTTC. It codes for CASSSPGYEQYF.

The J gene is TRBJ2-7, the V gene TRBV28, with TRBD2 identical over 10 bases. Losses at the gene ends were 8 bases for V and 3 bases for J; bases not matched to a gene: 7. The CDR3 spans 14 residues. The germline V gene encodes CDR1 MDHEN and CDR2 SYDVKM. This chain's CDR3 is CASEERGGNYEQYF. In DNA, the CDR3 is TGTGCCAGCGAAGAGCGGGGGGGAAACTACGAGCAGTACTTC. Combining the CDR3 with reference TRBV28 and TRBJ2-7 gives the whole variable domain DVKVTQSSRYLVKRTGEKVFLECVQDMDHENMFWYRQDPGLGLRLIYFSYDVKMKEKGDIPEGYSVSREKKERFSLILESASTNQTSMYLCASEERGGNYEQYFGPGTRLTVT.

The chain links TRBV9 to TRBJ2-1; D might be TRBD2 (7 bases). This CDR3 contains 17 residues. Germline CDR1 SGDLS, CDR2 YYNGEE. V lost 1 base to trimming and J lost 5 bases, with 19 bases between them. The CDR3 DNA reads TGTGCCAGCAGCGTACAATTGGCGGGGGCAGGCGACAATGAGCAGTTCTTC. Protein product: CASSVQLAGAGDNEQFF.

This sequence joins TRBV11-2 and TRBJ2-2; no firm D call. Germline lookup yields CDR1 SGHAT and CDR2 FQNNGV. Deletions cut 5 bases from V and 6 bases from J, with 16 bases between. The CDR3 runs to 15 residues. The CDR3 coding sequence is TGTGCCAGCAGCCGTAGCCCGGGTACGGCCGGGGAGCTGTTTTTT. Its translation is CASSRSPGTAGELFF.

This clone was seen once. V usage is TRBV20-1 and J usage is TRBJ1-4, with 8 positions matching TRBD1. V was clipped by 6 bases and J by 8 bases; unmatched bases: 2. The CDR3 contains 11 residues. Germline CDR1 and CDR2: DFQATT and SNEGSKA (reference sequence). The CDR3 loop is CSAGQGEKLFF. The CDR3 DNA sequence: TGCAGTGCCGGACAGGGCGAAAAACTGTTTTTT.

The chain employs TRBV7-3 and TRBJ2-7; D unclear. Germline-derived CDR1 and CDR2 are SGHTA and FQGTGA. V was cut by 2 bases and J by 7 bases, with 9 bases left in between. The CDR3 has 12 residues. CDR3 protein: CASSLPLGEQYF. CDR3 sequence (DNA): TGTGCCAGCAGCTTACCCCTGGGGGAGCAGTACTTC. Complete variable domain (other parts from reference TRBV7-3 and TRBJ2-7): GAGVSQTPSNKVTEKGKYVELRCDPISGHTALYWYRQSLGQGPEFLIYFQGTGAADDSGLPNDRFFAVRPEGSVSTLKIQRTERGDSAVYLCASSLPLGEQYFGPGTRLTVT.

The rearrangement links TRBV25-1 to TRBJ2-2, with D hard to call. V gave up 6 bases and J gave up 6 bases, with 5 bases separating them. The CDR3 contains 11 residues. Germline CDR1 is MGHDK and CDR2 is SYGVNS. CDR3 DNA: TGTGCCAGCAGGATCGCCGGGGAGCTGTTTTTT. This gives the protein CASRIAGELFF.

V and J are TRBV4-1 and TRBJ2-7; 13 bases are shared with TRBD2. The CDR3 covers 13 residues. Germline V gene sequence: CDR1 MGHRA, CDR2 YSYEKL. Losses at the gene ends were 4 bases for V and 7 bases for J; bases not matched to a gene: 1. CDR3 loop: CASSRGLAGEQYF. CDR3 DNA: TGCGCCAGCAGCCGGGGACTAGCGGGGGAGCAGTACTTC.

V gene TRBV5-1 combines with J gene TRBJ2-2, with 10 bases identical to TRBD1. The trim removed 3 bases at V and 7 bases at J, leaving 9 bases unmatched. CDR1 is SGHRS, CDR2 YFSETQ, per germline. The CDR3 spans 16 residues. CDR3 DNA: TGCGCCAGCAGCTCTACCGGGACAGGGGACGTCGGGGAGCTGTTTTTT. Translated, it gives CASSSTGTGDVGELFF.

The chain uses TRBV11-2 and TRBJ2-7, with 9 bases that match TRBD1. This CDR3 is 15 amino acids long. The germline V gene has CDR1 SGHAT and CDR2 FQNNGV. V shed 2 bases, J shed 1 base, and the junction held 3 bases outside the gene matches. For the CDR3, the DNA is TGTGCCAGCAGCTTAACAGGACAGGGGTCCTACGAGCAGTACTTC. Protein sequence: CASSLTGQGSYEQYF.

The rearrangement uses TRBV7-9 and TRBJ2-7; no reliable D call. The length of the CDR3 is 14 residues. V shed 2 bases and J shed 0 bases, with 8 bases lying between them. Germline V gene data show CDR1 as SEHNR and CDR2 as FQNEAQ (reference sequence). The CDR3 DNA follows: TGTGCCAGCAGCTTACACCCGAGCTCCTACGAGCAGTACGTC. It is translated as CASSLHPSSYEQYV.

The CDR3 protein is CASSHRDRNTEAFF. The DNA of the CDR3 is TGTGCCAGCAGCCACCGGGACAGGAACACTGAAGCTTTCTTT. The chain links TRBV5-5 to TRBJ1-1; 7 bases fit TRBD1. J was trimmed by 1 base and V by 4 bases; bases with no gene match: 4. Germline V CDR1 and CDR2: SGHKS, YYEKEE (reference sequence). This CDR3 region has 14 residues.

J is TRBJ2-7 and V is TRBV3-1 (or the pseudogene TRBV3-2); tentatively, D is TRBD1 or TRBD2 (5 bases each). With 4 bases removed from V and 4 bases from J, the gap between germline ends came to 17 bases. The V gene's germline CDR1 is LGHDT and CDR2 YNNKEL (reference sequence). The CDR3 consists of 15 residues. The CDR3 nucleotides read TGTGCCAGCAGCCGATCCCTCGGGACCAAATACGAGCAGTACTTC. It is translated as CASSRSLGTKYEQYF.